This T cell receptor (beta chain) was obtained from a study of control samples from healthy donors and cancer patients. The CDR3 runs to 13 residues. V lost 4 bases and J lost 0, with 8 bases in between. Germline V gives CDR1 SGHDT, CDR2 YYEEEE. Profiled with immunoSEQ multiplex PCR; TCRdb holds only in-frame clones, not every one. The sample shows roughly 400,000 clones, over 75% of them seen only once. The sequencing sample was made of PBMCs. This receptor was identified in a man aged 35 to 55 with head and neck cancer. The rearrangement joins TRBV5-6 to TRBJ2-7; D may be TRBD1 or TRBD2 (5 bases each). CDR3 DNA: TGTGCCAGCAGCCCCGGGGCCTCCTACGAGCAGTACTTC. Amino acid sequence: CASSPGASYEQYF.